What follows are 21 T cell receptor beta chains derived from one specimen sequenced in a study of T-cell reconstitution after alpha-beta-depleted transplantation in children. The study, taken as a whole, reports: Newly made T cells mostly supplied T-cell counts and diversity one year after transplant.

These receptors' targets are unknown. As it was prepared, the TCRbeta library received unique molecular identifiers. Via MiXCR, TCRdb re-called the PCR reads, giving one row per CDR3 protein. The sample has about 290,000 distinct CDR3 sequences; around 7.1% are singletons. The sequences come from peripheral blood, collected 360 days after TCRalphabeta/CD19-depleted stem cell transplant. These receptors came from a female patient aged 2 to 10 who had a stem cell transplant for Fanconi anemia, so the T cells may come from the graft donor.

This clonotype was recorded a few times. The V and J genes are TRBV7-2 and TRBJ1-5, with 10 nucleotides matching TRBD1. The germline gives CDR1 SGHTA, CDR2 FQGNSA. The CDR3 loop spans 17 amino acids. Unmatched junction bases numbered 12, after V lost 6 bases and J lost 4 bases. The chain's CDR3 is CASRAFPGQGINQPQHF. The CDR3 DNA reads TGTGCCAGCAGGGCTTTTCCGGGACAGGGGATAAATCAGCCCCAGCATTTT.

The chain joins TRBV12-3 or TRBV12-4 to TRBJ1-1, with TRBD1 matching 10 bases. This CDR3 spans 15 amino acids. J lost 4 bases, V lost 5 bases, and 7 bases had no gene match. This CDR3 reads CASSRQGARGTEAFF. Written as DNA, the CDR3 is TGTGCCAGCAGTCGACAGGGGGCGCGGGGCACTGAAGCTTTCTTT.

This clonotype was seen only a few times. The J gene is TRBJ2-3, the V gene TRBV2, with D hard to call. Deletions cut 4 bases from V and 1 base from J, with 12 bases between. Germline V CDR1 and CDR2: SNHLY, FYNNEI. The CDR3 consists of 15 residues. Here the CDR3 DNA reads TGTGCCAGCAGTGCAATGGCTCTTGGCACAGATACGCAGTATTTT. It encodes CASSAMALGTDTQYF.

This clonotype was seen a handful of times. The V and J genes are TRBV6-2 or TRBV6-3 and TRBJ2-5; 11 bases are shared with TRBD2. Germline V gives CDR1 MNHEY, CDR2 SVGEGT. The CDR3 is made up of 14 amino acids. V lost 5 bases to trimming and J lost 5 bases; unmatched junction nucleotides: 4. In DNA form, the CDR3 reads TGTGCCAGCAGTAGTAGCGGGGGGGAGGAGACCCAGTACTTC. Amino acid sequence: CASSSSGGEETQYF.

The table lists this clonotype with many counts. The rearrangement links TRBV4-3 to TRBJ1-4; 7 bases match TRBD1. Germline V gene lookup returns CDR1 LGHNA and CDR2 YSLEER. After removal of 3 bases from V and 7 bases from J, the junction contained 14 bases not matched to a gene. The CDR3 consists of 17 residues. For the CDR3, the DNA is TGCGCCAGCAGCCAGCTCACTCTACAGGGGAGCGGTGAAAAACTGTTTTTT. Residues: CASSQLTLQGSGEKLFF.

The chain combines TRBV4-3 with TRBJ1-5; D gene uncertain. CDR3 size: 14 residues. CDR1 is LGHNA and CDR2 is YSLEER in the germline V gene. With 4 bases removed from V and 6 bases from J, the gap between germline ends came to 13 bases. The CDR3 DNA follows: TGCGCCAGCAGCCGCTACGCGGAGGGTCAGCCCCAGCATTTT. It specifies CASSRYAEGQPQHF.

This clonotype was seen repeatedly, ten times or more. The chain carries TRBV12-3 or TRBV12-4 and TRBJ1-2; maybe TRBD1 (5 bases). The CDR3 runs 13 residues. Trimming pared 3 bases from V and 4 bases from J, leaving 9 bases between. CDR3 sequence reads: CASSLGGPYGYTF. Here the CDR3 DNA reads TGTGCCAGCAGTTTGGGGGGACCCTATGGCTACACCTTC.

The V gene is TRBV15, the J gene TRBJ2-3, with TRBD2 matching over 13 bases. The CDR3 has 18 amino acids. V shed 2 bases, J shed 2 bases, and the junction held 7 bases outside the gene matches. Germline lookup yields CDR1 LNHNV and CDR2 YYDKDF (reference sequence). CDR3 DNA sequence: TGTGCCACCAGCAGAACCCGGACTAGCGGGGGCTTCACAGATACGCAGTATTTT. Amino acids: CATSRTRTSGGFTDTQYF.

This clonotype was seen more than once but under ten times. The gene calls are TRBV5-1 and TRBJ2-3, with no clear D. CDR3 length: 15 residues. Germline V gene sequence: CDR1 SGHRS, CDR2 YFSETQ. The V and J ends lost 0 bases and 0 bases respectively, with 8 bases between them. In DNA, the CDR3 is TGCGCCAGCAGCTTGGACTCTACTAGCACAGATACGCAGTATTTT. This encodes CASSLDSTSTDTQYF. The variable domain in full, completed from reference TRBV5-1 and TRBJ2-3, reads KAGVTQTPRYLIKTRGQQVTLSCSPISGHRSVSWYQQTPGQGLQFLFEYFSETQRNKGNFPGRFSGRQFSNSRSEMNVSTLELGDSALYLCASSLDSTSTDTQYFGPGTRLTVL.

There are a few counts of this clonotype. The V and J genes are TRBV18 and TRBJ2-7, with 7 positions matching TRBD1. The J segment lost 3 bases and the V segment lost 4 bases, leaving 6 bases of the junction unmatched. Germline-derived CDR1 and CDR2 are KGHSH and LQKENI. CDR3 length: 14 amino acids. The CDR3, as DNA: TGTGCCAGCTCACAGGGACAGAGGATCTACGAGCAGTACTTC. Its translation: CASSQGQRIYEQYF.

This clonotype was picked up many times. J is TRBJ2-6 and V is TRBV28; D might be TRBD2 (5 bases). The CDR3 covers 18 residues. The germline V and J ends were trimmed by 2 bases and 1 base, with 15 bases remaining between them. Per germline, CDR1 MDHEN and CDR2 SYDVKM. The CDR3 sequence is CASSLERARVSGANVLTF. The CDR3 DNA follows: TGTGCCAGCAGTTTAGAGAGGGCGCGGGTGTCTGGGGCCAACGTCCTGACTTTC.

The chain has TRBV2 and TRBJ2-1; D uncertain. CDR1 is SNHLY, CDR2 FYNNEI, per germline. Trimming took 4 bases from V and 6 from J, leaving 13 bases between them. This CDR3 has 14 residues. CDR3 coding DNA: TGTGCCAGCAGTGGTGGCAGACTCCGCAATGAGCAGTTCTTC. This gives the protein CASSGGRLRNEQFF.

This clonotype was counted at least ten times. The V and J genes are TRBV4-3 and TRBJ2-7, with a tentative D call TRBD2 (5 bases). Trimming took 6 bases from V and 7 from J, leaving 22 bases between them. The CDR3 consists of 15 residues. Germline assignment: CDR1 LGHNA and CDR2 YSLEER. CDR3 nucleotide sequence: TGCGCCAGCAGTCACTCTCGGACTCCCAGGAAAGAGCAGTACTTC. Translating it yields CASSHSRTPRKEQYF.

The chain has TRBV2 and TRBJ2-3; 11 bases fit TRBD2. The junction had 4 bases not matched to a gene; V was cut back by 3 bases and J by 2 bases. The CDR3 spans 16 residues. Germline-derived CDR1 and CDR2 are SNHLY and FYNNEI. CDR3 sequence (DNA): TGTGCCAGCAGTGATTTTAGCGGGGGGGACACAGATACGCAGTATTTT. This codes for CASSDFSGGDTDTQYF.

This clonotype was detected ten times or more. The chain combines TRBV15 with TRBJ2-2, with D unresolved. Germline assignment: CDR1 LNHNV and CDR2 YYDKDF (reference sequence). The CDR3 covers 12 residues. V was trimmed by 5 bases and J by 5 bases, leaving 6 bases between them. CDR3 loop: CATSRLTGELFF. CDR3 bases: TGTGCCACCAGCCGACTTACCGGGGAGCTGTTTTTT.

This clonotype was seen at least ten times. The chain links TRBV24-1 to TRBJ2-1; TRBD1 matches 7 bases. Germline V CDR1 and CDR2: KGHDR, SFDVKD. The CDR3 has 19 residues. The V and J ends lost 3 bases and 0 bases, in that order; junction bases with no gene match: 13. CDR3 sequence: CATSDPTPGQDSSYNEQFF. The CDR3 DNA reads as TGTGCCACCAGTGATCCAACTCCCGGACAGGATAGCTCCTACAATGAGCAGTTCTTC.

This clonotype was found many times. The CDR3 region is CSASRDLGKNIQYF. The CDR3, as DNA: TGCAGTGCTAGCAGGGATTTAGGCAAAAACATTCAGTACTTC. J is TRBJ2-4 and V is TRBV20-1, with a weak D call TRBD1 (5 bases). CDR3 length: 14 residues. The ends were cut back, 3 bases at V and 3 bases at J, with 12 bases in the middle. The germline V gene has CDR1 DFQATT and CDR2 SNEGSKA (reference sequence).

The V gene is TRBV27, the J gene TRBJ2-7; tentative D call: TRBD1 (5 bases). Germline assignment: CDR1 MNHEY and CDR2 SMNVEV (reference sequence). Trimming took off 5 bases at V and 1 base at J, with 6 bases between the two ends. This CDR3 region has 12 residues. This CDR3 reads CASSKGSYEQYF. The DNA of the CDR3 is TGTGCCAGCAGTAAGGGGTCCTACGAGCAGTACTTC.

This clonotype appeared many times. This chain joins TRBV12-3 or TRBV12-4 and TRBJ2-3; 10 bases match TRBD2. V gave up 4 bases and J gave up 11 bases; unmatched junction bases: 12. The length of the CDR3 is 15 residues. As DNA, the CDR3 is TGTGCCAGCAGTTCGGTAGCGGGAGGCCCGCAAGGGCAGTATTTT. Its translation is CASSSVAGGPQGQYF.

In this sample, this clonotype turned up a few times. This chain joins TRBV20-1 and TRBJ2-1, with D maybe TRBD2 (6 bases). V was cut by 5 bases and J by 9 bases, with 26 bases left in between. The CDR3 extends over 16 amino acids. CDR1 is DFQATT and CDR2 is SNEGSKA in the germline V gene (reference sequence). CDR3 in amino acids: CSAATGTSARFGEQFF. The DNA for the CDR3 is TGCAGTGCTGCTACCGGGACTTCGGCCCGATTTGGTGAGCAGTTCTTC.

This clonotype showed up many times. The genes are TRBV28 and TRBJ2-3, with TRBD1 identical over 10 bases. The ends lost 5 bases at V and 1 base at J; junction bases unmatched: 9. The CDR3 is made up of 17 amino acids. Germline-derived CDR1 and CDR2 are MDHEN and SYDVKM. The CDR3 sequence is CASSPRPGTGGTDTQYF. The DNA for the CDR3 is TGTGCCAGCAGTCCCCGTCCCGGGACAGGGGGCACAGATACGCAGTATTTT.